These 22 T cell receptor beta chains were all obtained from the same sample, sequenced in a study of shared clonotypes between healthy human individuals. The protocol was immunoSEQ multiplex PCR, while the TCRdb copy is restricted to in-frame clones and leaves out a portion. The sample shows millions of clones, 90% to 95% of them seen only once. The sample was naive CD4+ T cells sorted from blood. Subset: CD45RA+ positively selected. The receptors stem from a man in his late teens or twenties in good health.

This chain joins TRBV19 and TRBJ2-7; a possible D gene is TRBD1 (5 bases). Trimming removed 5 bases at V and 2 bases at J, with 13 bases between. There are 14 residues in the CDR3. CDR1 LNHDA and CDR2 SQIVND come from the germline V gene (reference sequence). This chain's CDR3 is CASSGADGPYEQYF. CDR3 in DNA: TGTGCCAGTAGTGGGGCGGACGGTCCCTACGAGCAGTACTTC.

V is TRBV30 and J is TRBJ2-1; D unclear. The germline V and J ends were trimmed by 0 bases and 13 bases, with 16 bases remaining between them. CDR1 is GTSNPN, CDR2 SVGIG, per germline (reference sequence). The CDR3 is 13 residues long. The DNA of the CDR3 is TGTGCCTGGAGTGTATTAGAAGCTGGGGAACAGTTCTTC. It is translated as CAWSVLEAGEQFF.

J is TRBJ2-3 and V is TRBV5-4, with D perhaps matching TRBD2 (6 bases). The CDR3 is 17 residues long. Trimming took off 2 bases at V and 0 bases at J, with 16 bases between the two ends. Germline CDR1 SGHNT, CDR2 YYREEE (reference sequence). DNA of the CDR3: TGTGCCAGCAGCTTTTTTTTGGGGGGAACTAGCACAGATACGCAGTATTTT. Its translation: CASSFFLGGTSTDTQYF.

The chain carries TRBV6-4 and TRBJ1-4, with TRBD1 matching over 9 bases. CDR3 length: 15 amino acids. CDR1 is MRHNA, CDR2 SNTAGT, per germline. Trimming cost V 6 bases and J 4 bases; bases outside gene matches: 6. In DNA form, the CDR3 reads TGTGCCAGCAGCCCCTCGACAGGGGGTAATGAAAAACTGTTTTTT. This gives the protein CASSPSTGGNEKLFF.

This chain joins TRBV5-1 and TRBJ2-7; perhaps TRBD1 as D (5 bases). V gave up 1 base and J gave up 5 bases, with 7 bases separating them. The germline V gene encodes CDR1 SGHRS and CDR2 YFSETQ. The CDR3 length is 12 residues. CDR3 nucleotides: TGCGCCAGCAGCTTGTCCAGGGACGAGCAGTACTTC. Its translation is CASSLSRDEQYF.

V and J are TRBV7-2 and TRBJ2-7, with TRBD2 matching 9 bases. V was pared by 5 bases and J by 3 bases, with 8 bases of the junction left unmatched. CDR1 and CDR2 (germline): SGHTA, FQGNSA. The CDR3 covers 15 residues. This chain's CDR3 is CASSAEGLANYEQYF. The CDR3 DNA reads TGTGCCAGCAGCGCAGAAGGACTAGCGAACTACGAGCAGTACTTC.

This chain uses TRBV18 with TRBJ2-2; 10 bases are shared with TRBD1. Germline CDR1 reads KGHSH; CDR2 reads LQKENI. The CDR3 is 15 residues long. Losses at the gene ends were 4 bases for V and 4 bases for J; bases not matched to a gene: 3. This CDR3 is CASSQGQGFTGELFF. The CDR3, as DNA: TGTGCCAGCTCACAGGGACAGGGGTTCACCGGGGAGCTGTTTTTT. The entire variable domain, with the rest obtained from reference TRBV18 and TRBJ2-2, is as follows: NAGVMQNPRHLVRRRGQEARLRCSPMKGHSHVYWYRQLPEEGLKFMVYLQKENIIDESGMPKERFSAEFPKEGPSILRIQQVVRGDSAAYFCASSQGQGFTGELFFGEGSRLTVL.

V usage is TRBV6-6 and J usage is TRBJ1-2; 7 bases fit TRBD1. Germline CDR1 and CDR2: MNHNY and SVGAGI (reference sequence). V dropped 2 bases and J dropped 5; count of bases not matched to a gene: 11. CDR3 length equals 16 residues. CDR3 sequence reads: CASSYRGDSWAYGYTF. CDR3 nucleotide sequence: TGTGCCAGCAGTTACCGGGGGGACAGTTGGGCTTATGGCTACACCTTC.

This clone was seen once. The chain carries TRBV11-2 and TRBJ1-1; 10 positions agree with TRBD1. Looked up from germline, CDR1 is SGHAT and CDR2 is FQNNGV. The CDR3 is 16 residues long. J was trimmed by 6 bases and V by 6 bases; bases with no gene match: 13. CDR3 region: CASSSFLGQGPSEAFF. The CDR3 DNA follows: TGTGCCAGCAGTTCGTTTCTGGGACAGGGGCCGTCTGAAGCTTTCTTT.

The rearrangement links TRBV5-1 to TRBJ2-7, with TRBD1 identical over 8 bases. CDR1 is SGHRS, CDR2 YFSETQ, per germline. The V gene end was trimmed by 5 bases and the J gene end by 3 bases; junction bases not matched to a gene: 7. This CDR3 contains 14 residues. This CDR3 reads CASRQTGDNYEQYF. As DNA, the CDR3 is TGCGCCAGCAGGCAGACAGGGGATAACTACGAGCAGTACTTC. Variable domain in full (rest from reference TRBV5-1 and TRBJ2-7): KAGVTQTPRYLIKTRGQQVTLSCSPISGHRSVSWYQQTPGQGLQFLFEYFSETQRNKGNFPGRFSGRQFSNSRSEMNVSTLELGDSALYLCASRQTGDNYEQYFGPGTRLTVT.

The chain uses TRBV5-4 and TRBJ2-3, with TRBD2 matching over 8 bases. This CDR3 is 16 amino acids long. CDR1 SGHNT and CDR2 YYREEE come from the germline V gene (reference sequence). The V gene end was trimmed by 0 bases and the J gene end by 3 bases; junction bases not matched to a gene: 6. In DNA, the CDR3 is TGTGCCAGCAGCTTGGGTGCCAGCGGGGGAACAGATACGCAGTATTTT. Translation: CASSLGASGGTDTQYF.

The rearrangement uses TRBV11-2 and TRBJ2-5, with TRBD2 as a possible D gene (6 bases). V lost 6 bases, J lost 5 bases, and 22 bases lay in between. Germline V gene lookup returns CDR1 SGHAT and CDR2 FQNNGV. The CDR3 has 16 amino acids. DNA of the CDR3: TGTGCCAGCAGTCCCGGGGGAAAGGGTTTTGCGGAGACCCAGTACTTC. Translating it yields CASSPGGKGFAETQYF.

The V gene is TRBV6-5, the J gene TRBJ2-7, with D perhaps matching TRBD2 (5 bases). CDR1 is MNHEY, CDR2 SVGAGI, per germline. CDR3 length equals 15 residues. Between the trimmed V and J ends, which lost 6 bases and 4 bases, there was a span of 19 bases. CDR3 coding DNA: TGTGCCAGCAGCCGGACTCCTCCCGGACGGTACGAGCAGTACTTC. It yields the protein CASSRTPPGRYEQYF.

This chain joins TRBV18 and TRBJ1-4, with 8 nucleotides matching TRBD1. Losses at the gene ends were 1 base for V and 6 bases for J; bases not matched to a gene: 4. Germline assignment: CDR1 KGHSH and CDR2 LQKENI. The CDR3 extends over 15 amino acids. DNA of the CDR3: TGTGCCAGCTCACCACGCACAGGGGGGGATGAAAAACTGTTTTTT. This translates into CASSPRTGGDEKLFF. Drawing the rest from reference TRBV18 and TRBJ1-4, the complete variable domain is NAGVMQNPRHLVRRRGQEARLRCSPMKGHSHVYWYRQLPEEGLKFMVYLQKENIIDESGMPKERFSAEFPKEGPSILRIQQVVRGDSAAYFCASSPRTGGDEKLFFGSGTQLSVL.

V gene TRBV4-1 combines with J gene TRBJ1-3; D gene uncertain. CDR1 MGHRA and CDR2 YSYEKL come from the germline V gene. The CDR3 runs to 16 residues. V was clipped by 1 base and J by 4 bases, with 14 bases between them. The CDR3 reads CASSQAARTVGNTIYF. The CDR3 DNA reads TGCGCCAGCAGCCAAGCAGCCAGAACGGTAGGAAACACCATATATTTT.

Note on this clone: One end of the junction varies from germline; a read error may be responsible. The rearrangement uses TRBV7-2 and TRBJ1-2; D might be TRBD1 (5 bases). CDR1 is SGHTA, CDR2 FQGNSA, per germline. This CDR3 is built from 16 residues. For the CDR3, the DNA is TGTGCCAGCAGTTTAGAGGGGTCAGGGAGGAGCTATGGCTACACCTTC. Protein product: CASSLEGSGRSYGYTF. The full variable domain, in which reference TRBV7-2 and TRBJ1-2 provide the parts outside the CDR3, is GAGVSQSPSNKVTEKGKDVELRCDPISGHTALYWYRQSLGQGLEFLIYFQGNSAPDKSGLPSDRFSAERTGGSVSTLTIQRTQQEDSAVYLCASSLEGSGRSYGYTFGSGTRLTVV.

CDR3 DNA: TGTGCCTGGGGTTTAGGAGCGGGGATCCAAGAGACCCAGTACTTC. It translates to CAWGLGAGIQETQYF. V and J are TRBV30 and TRBJ2-5, with 7 bases that match TRBD2. V was pared by 5 bases and J by 1 base, with 10 bases of the junction left unmatched. Germline CDR1 GTSNPN, CDR2 SVGIG (reference sequence). This CDR3 contains 15 residues.

This chain joins TRBV10-3 and TRBJ1-6; 7 bases map to TRBD1. With V trimmed by 0 bases and J by 15 bases, 14 bases remained unmatched. CDR1 is ENHRY, CDR2 SYGVKD, per germline. CDR3 length: 16 residues. Written as DNA, the CDR3 is TGTGCCATCAGTGAGTCCAGGGGGGTAGGGACCTCCGGCCTCCACTTT. It translates to CAISESRGVGTSGLHF.

The chain is built from TRBV6-1 and TRBJ1-1; weak D call: TRBD1 (5 bases). Trimming removed 5 bases at V and 9 bases at J, with 10 bases between. The CDR3 sequence is 11 residues long. Germline V gives CDR1 MNHNS, CDR2 SASEGT. The CDR3 DNA reads TGTGCCAGCAGTCCGGGACGGAAAGCTTTCTTT. This sequence encodes CASSPGRKAFF.

This clone was counted once. This chain links TRBV19 with TRBJ2-7, with 11 bases lining up with TRBD2. Germline CDR1 LNHDA, CDR2 SQIVND (reference sequence). The CDR3 length is 16 residues. V shed 5 bases and J 4 bases; nucleotides not matched to a gene: 10. The CDR3 loop reads CASSPLAGVGRYEQYF. The CDR3, as DNA: TGTGCCAGTAGTCCACTAGCGGGAGTCGGGCGGTACGAGCAGTACTTC.

CDR3 nucleotides: TGTGCCATCAGTCCCGGGACCGAGGGCACAGATACGCAGTATTTT. Encoded protein: CAISPGTEGTDTQYF. The chain has TRBV10-3 and TRBJ2-3; D is perhaps TRBD1 or TRBD2 (5 bases each). Trimming shortened V by 5 bases and J by 1 base, and 13 bases separated the two germline ends. The length of the CDR3 is 15 residues. Germline V lookup: CDR1 ENHRY, CDR2 SYGVKD.

This chain joins TRBV30 and TRBJ2-3, with TRBD2 identical over 13 bases. The CDR3 consists of 18 residues. The germline V gene has CDR1 GTSNPN and CDR2 SVGIG (reference sequence). Trimming at V came to 0 bases and at J to 3 bases, leaving 9 bases not matched to a gene. In nucleotides, the CDR3 is TGTGCCTGGAGTGTAGGACTAGCGGGAGCGGTAGCGACAGATACGCAGTATTTT. Translating it yields CAWSVGLAGAVATDTQYF.